The 27 T cell receptor beta chains below were found in one sample sequenced in a study of T-cell reconstitution after alpha-beta-depleted transplantation in children. A TCRbeta library incorporating unique molecular identifiers was prepared. TCRdb ran MiXCR on the PCR reads and lists one entry per CDR3 protein. The sample carries around 410,000 distinct CDR3 sequences, 11% recorded once. This specimen was PBMCs from the stem cell graft donor, taken from the stem cell graft. The receptor set was obtained from a human donor who donated a stem cell graft to a child with acute myeloid leukemia.

This clonotype appeared a few times. This chain uses TRBV5-6 with TRBJ2-7; 7 bases are shared with TRBD1. J gave up 5 bases and V 4 bases, and 12 bases lay outside the gene matches. This CDR3 is built from 15 residues. CDR1 is SGHDT, CDR2 YYEEEE, per germline. The CDR3 nucleotides are TGTGCCAGCAGCCCCGGGACAGACTTCCCCCACGAGCAGTACTTC. This codes for CASSPGTDFPHEQYF.

Ten or more counts support this clonotype. This chain links TRBV20-1 with TRBJ2-7, with D perhaps TRBD1 or TRBD2 (5 bases each). The germline CDR1 and CDR2 sequences are DFQATT and SNEGSKA (reference sequence). Trimming removed 6 bases at V and 2 bases at J, with 14 bases between. This CDR3 spans 13 amino acids. In DNA, the CDR3 is TGCAGTGCCCGAAGAGGGGAACCCTACGAGCAGTACTTC. Translated: CSARRGEPYEQYF.

The chain recombines TRBV20-1 with TRBJ2-7; D gene unclear. Per the germline V gene, CDR1 is DFQATT and CDR2 is SNEGSKA (reference sequence). This CDR3 contains 13 residues. Trimming left V 3 bases short and J 5 bases short, with 14 bases between. The CDR3 protein is CSASPPGAHEQYF. CDR3 DNA sequence: TGCAGTGCTAGTCCCCCAGGTGCCCACGAGCAGTACTTC.

This clonotype was found a few times. This sequence joins TRBV11-2 and TRBJ1-1; 7 bases agree with TRBD1. The germline CDR1 and CDR2 sequences are SGHAT and FQNNGV. With V trimmed by 8 bases and J by 1 base, 1 base remained unmatched. The CDR3 spans 12 residues. The CDR3 coding sequence is TGTGCCAGCGGGGACAGGAACACTGAAGCTTTCTTT. It is translated as CASGDRNTEAFF.

Concerning this clonotype itself: One end of the junction varies from germline; a read error may be responsible. The rearrangement uses TRBV7-9 and TRBJ2-1; 11 bases are a match to TRBD1. The germline V gene has CDR1 SEHNR and CDR2 FQNEAQ (reference sequence). The length of the CDR3 is 15 residues. The CDR3 loop is CASSSRTGGYNEEFF. CDR3 coding DNA: TGTGCCAGCAGCAGTAGGACAGGGGGCTACAATGAGGAGTTCTTC.

The table lists this clonotype with many counts. This chain joins TRBV5-1 and TRBJ2-3, with 9 bases that match TRBD2. Germline V lookup: CDR1 SGHRS, CDR2 YFSETQ. V lost 0 bases and J lost 1; bases outside the gene matches: 6. This CDR3 has 17 residues. The CDR3 reads CASSLGSSGVRTDTQYF. The CDR3 DNA is TGCGCCAGCAGCTTGGGGTCTAGCGGGGTCCGCACAGATACGCAGTATTTT. The complete variable domain, with remaining parts taken from reference TRBV5-1 and TRBJ2-3, reads KAGVTQTPRYLIKTRGQQVTLSCSPISGHRSVSWYQQTPGQGLQFLFEYFSETQRNKGNFPGRFSGRQFSNSRSEMNVSTLELGDSALYLCASSLGSSGVRTDTQYFGPGTRLTVL.

This clonotype occurred a few times. This sequence joins TRBV18 and TRBJ1-1; 9 bases are a match to TRBD1. CDR3 length: 16 residues. V shed 3 bases, J shed 4 bases, and the junction held 9 bases outside the gene matches. Germline assignment: CDR1 KGHSH and CDR2 LQKENI. The CDR3 sequence: CASSPSRSGQGTEAFF. In DNA, the CDR3 is TGTGCCAGCTCACCGAGTCGATCGGGACAGGGCACTGAAGCTTTCTTT.

This clonotype was observed many times. The rearrangement uses TRBV27 and TRBJ2-1; D is uncertain. The germline V and J ends were trimmed by 3 bases and 0 bases, with 6 bases remaining between them. Germline V lookup: CDR1 MNHEY, CDR2 SMNVEV (reference sequence). The CDR3 contains 14 residues. The CDR3 DNA is TGTGCCAGCAGTTTCCGGAGCTCCTACAATGAGCAGTTCTTC. As protein: CASSFRSSYNEQFF.

This clonotype was seen a handful of times. The chain uses TRBV9 and TRBJ2-2, with D uncertain. Trimming removed 7 bases from V and 1 base from J, with 8 bases in between. The V gene's germline CDR1 is SGDLS and CDR2 YYNGEE. The CDR3 is 13 amino acids. This CDR3 reads CASDDKNTGELFF. Here the CDR3 DNA reads TGTGCCAGCGATGACAAGAACACCGGGGAGCTGTTTTTT.

In its sample, this clonotype was seen a few times. This chain uses TRBV24-1 with TRBJ2-1; D is unresolved. CDR1 and CDR2 from the germline V gene are KGHDR and SFDVKD. Trimming pared 5 bases from V and 4 bases from J, leaving 8 bases between. The CDR3 covers 13 residues. CDR3 coding DNA: TGTGCCACCAGTGGACACAATTACAATGAGCAGTTCTTC. It translates to CATSGHNYNEQFF.

This clonotype was detected only a few times. V is TRBV20-1 and J is TRBJ2-3; D might be TRBD1 (6 bases). Looked up from germline, CDR1 is DFQATT and CDR2 is SNEGSKA (reference sequence). The CDR3 runs 16 residues. V shed 0 bases and J shed 0 bases, with 13 bases lying between them. The CDR3 DNA sequence: TGCAGTGCTAGAGATCTGGGGGCCCTAAGCACAGATACGCAGTATTTT. It specifies CSARDLGALSTDTQYF.

The gene calls are TRBV24-1 and TRBJ2-5; 8 nucleotides align to TRBD2. The V gene's germline CDR1 is KGHDR and CDR2 SFDVKD. The V and J ends lost 9 bases and 5 bases, in that order; junction bases with no gene match: 7. There are 13 residues in the CDR3. CDR3 in DNA: TGTGCCACCGGTAGCGGGACCCTGGAGACCCAGTACTTC. This codes for CATGSGTLETQYF.

This clonotype was seen ten or more times. The V gene is TRBV6-1, the J gene TRBJ2-7; 8 bases align to TRBD2. The CDR3 is 12 amino acids. Germline CDR1 MNHNS, CDR2 SASEGT. The V gene end was trimmed by 8 bases and the J gene end by 2 bases; junction bases not matched to a gene: 2. The CDR3 DNA reads TGTGCCAGCCGGGGGGGCACCTACGAGCAGTACTTC. As protein: CASRGGTYEQYF.

The chain has TRBV10-3 and TRBJ2-3; 8 nucleotides align to TRBD1. The CDR3 contains 14 residues. Unmatched junction bases numbered 7, after V lost 7 bases and J lost 4 bases. Germline V gene data show CDR1 as ENHRY and CDR2 as SYGVKD. CDR3: CAINRGQGADTQYF. CDR3 nucleotides: TGTGCCATCAATCGAGGACAGGGTGCAGATACGCAGTATTTT.

This clonotype has just a few counts. The V gene is TRBV7-2, the J gene TRBJ1-1, with D perhaps TRBD1 (6 bases). V dropped 4 bases and J dropped 1 base, with 10 bases sitting between them. This CDR3 region has 14 residues. Germline V gene lookup returns CDR1 SGHTA and CDR2 FQGNSA. Here the CDR3 DNA reads TGTGCCAGCAGCTGGTCGGGACAGAACACTGAAGCTTTCTTT. This sequence encodes CASSWSGQNTEAFF.

The V call is TRBV7-2, the J call TRBJ2-1; TRBD1 might be the D (6 bases). Germline V gives CDR1 SGHTA, CDR2 FQGNSA. V was shortened by 1 base and J by 4 bases, with 11 bases between the two germline ends. The CDR3 sequence is 15 residues long. CDR3: CASSLVGDKYNEQFF. As DNA, the CDR3 is TGTGCCAGCAGCTTAGTAGGGGACAAATACAATGAGCAGTTCTTC.

The V and J genes are TRBV29-1 and TRBJ2-1, with 10 nucleotides matching TRBD2. Trimming took 2 bases from V and 4 from J; bases not matched to a gene: 5. Germline V lookup: CDR1 SQVTM, CDR2 ANQGSEA. This CDR3 comprises 15 residues. The CDR3 DNA reads as TGCAGCGTTGAAAGTGGACTAGCGGCTTACAATGAGCAGTTCTTC. This encodes CSVESGLAAYNEQFF.

This clonotype was recorded at least ten times. This rearrangement joins TRBV9 to TRBJ2-1; D is possibly TRBD2 (6 bases). Trimming shortened V by 3 bases and J by 1 base, and 20 bases separated the two germline ends. CDR1 and CDR2 from the germline V gene are SGDLS and YYNGEE. This CDR3 has 18 amino acids. CDR3 sequence: CASSGGIWSGESYNEQFF. CDR3 DNA: TGTGCCAGCAGCGGAGGGATTTGGTCGGGAGAGTCCTACAATGAGCAGTTCTTC.

This clonotype was counted between two and nine times. The genes are TRBV4-3 and TRBJ2-4; D is unclear. Germline loops: CDR1 LGHNA, CDR2 YSLEER. Trimming removed 0 bases at V and 6 bases at J, with 15 bases between. There are 16 residues in the CDR3. The CDR3 sequence is CASSQDPRGPRNIQYF. CDR3 DNA: TGCGCCAGCAGCCAAGATCCACGCGGCCCACGAAACATTCAGTACTTC.

This clonotype was found once. The junction differs from germline at one of its ends, possibly a read error. The chain links TRBV2 to TRBJ1-5; tentative D call: TRBD1 (5 bases). From germline, CDR1 is SNHLY and CDR2 FYNNEI. The CDR3 consists of 18 residues. DNA for the CDR3: TGTACCTTCTGTTTTTGGACAACCCAAAGGATTAGCAATCAGCCCCAGCATTTC. It codes for CTFCFWTTQRISNQPQHF.

This clonotype came up a few times. The rearrangement links TRBV4-2 to TRBJ1-1; 7 positions agree with TRBD1. V was clipped by 2 bases and J by 1 base; unmatched bases: 4. Germline lookup yields CDR1 LGHNA and CDR2 YNFKEQ. The CDR3 sequence is 15 residues long. In DNA form, the CDR3 reads TGTGCCAGCAGCCAACACCAGGGGGGGAACACTGAAGCTTTCTTT. Its protein is CASSQHQGGNTEAFF.

The gene calls are TRBV11-2 and TRBJ2-3; no clear D. Germline assignment: CDR1 SGHAT and CDR2 FQNNGV. This CDR3 has 14 amino acids. With 5 bases removed from V and 1 base from J, the gap between germline ends came to 10 bases. CDR3 sequence (DNA): TGTGCCAGCAGCGTGACGTGGGGCACAGATACGCAGTATTTT. Encoded protein: CASSVTWGTDTQYF.

This clonotype was picked up a small number of times. The rearrangement joins TRBV3-1 to TRBJ1-2; TRBD1 matches 11 bases. This CDR3 is 15 amino acids long. Germline values: CDR1 LGHDT, CDR2 YNNKEL (reference sequence). V lost 4 bases and J lost 4; bases outside the gene matches: 5. This CDR3 is CASSLGQGAVYGYTF. CDR3 DNA: TGTGCCAGCAGCCTCGGACAGGGGGCGGTCTATGGCTACACCTTC. Drawing the rest from reference TRBV3-1 and TRBJ1-2, the complete variable domain is DTAVSQTPKYLVTQMGNDKSIKCEQNLGHDTMYWYKQDSKKFLKIMFSYNNKELIINETVPNRFSPKSPDKAHLNLHINSLELGDSAVYFCASSLGQGAVYGYTFGSGTRLTVV.

CDR3 nucleotide sequence: TGCGCCAGCAGCCCCAGGTGGGTGTCGGCCCATGAGCAGTTCTTC. Its translation is CASSPRWVSAHEQFF. The chain employs TRBV4-3 and TRBJ2-1; D is undetermined. The V end lost 4 bases, the J end lost 8 bases, and 18 bases lay between the germline ends. CDR3 size: 15 residues. CDR1 and CDR2 (germline): LGHNA, YSLEER.

This sequence joins TRBV11-2 and TRBJ2-7; D is possibly TRBD1 or TRBD2 (5 bases each). V dropped 3 bases and J dropped 8 bases, with 14 bases sitting between them. The CDR3 spans 13 residues. CDR1 and CDR2 from the germline V gene are SGHAT and FQNNGV. CDR3 DNA: TGTGCCAGCAGCTTTCGCGGGTGGGACCAGCAGTACGTC. It encodes CASSFRGWDQQYV.

V gene TRBV18 combines with J gene TRBJ2-7; possible D gene TRBD1, 6 bases. Germline V gene lookup returns CDR1 KGHSH and CDR2 LQKENI. The V and J ends lost 3 bases and 3 bases respectively, with 9 bases between them. This CDR3 is built from 13 residues. The CDR3 coding sequence is TGTGCCAGCTCACCGGAACAGGGCTACGAGCAGTACTTC. This gives the protein CASSPEQGYEQYF.

A few counts support this clonotype. The CDR3 sequence is CASSLLRTASGNTIYF. DNA for the CDR3: TGTGCCAGCAGTCTCCTGAGGACAGCCTCTGGAAACACCATATATTTT. The J gene is TRBJ1-3, the V gene TRBV6-1; the D gene is possibly TRBD1 (6 bases). This CDR3 has 16 amino acids. Germline V gene lookup returns CDR1 MNHNS and CDR2 SASEGT. V was pared by 5 bases and J by 0 bases, with 14 bases between.